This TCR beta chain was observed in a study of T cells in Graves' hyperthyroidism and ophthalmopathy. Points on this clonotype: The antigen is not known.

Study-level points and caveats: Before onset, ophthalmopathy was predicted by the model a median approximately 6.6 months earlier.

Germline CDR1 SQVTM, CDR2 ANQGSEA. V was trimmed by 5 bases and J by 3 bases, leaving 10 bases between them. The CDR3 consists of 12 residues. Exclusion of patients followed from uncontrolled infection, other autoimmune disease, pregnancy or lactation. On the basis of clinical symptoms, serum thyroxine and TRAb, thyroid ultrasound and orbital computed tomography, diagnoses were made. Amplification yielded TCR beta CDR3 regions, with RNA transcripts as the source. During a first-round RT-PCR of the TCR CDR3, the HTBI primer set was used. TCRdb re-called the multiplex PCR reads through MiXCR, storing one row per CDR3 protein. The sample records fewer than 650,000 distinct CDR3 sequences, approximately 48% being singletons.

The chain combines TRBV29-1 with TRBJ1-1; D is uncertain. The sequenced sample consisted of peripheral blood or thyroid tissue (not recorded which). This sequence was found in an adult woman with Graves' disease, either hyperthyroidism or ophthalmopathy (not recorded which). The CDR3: CSVLGLYTEAFF. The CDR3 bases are TGCAGCGTTCTCGGATTGTACACTGAAGCTTTCTTT.